These T cell receptor beta chains were read from a single sample in a study of T cell changes during pregnancy in multiple sclerosis. Libraries were prepared by immunoSEQ multiplex PCR; TCRdb keeps only in-frame clonotypes and omits some of them. The profile shows under 55,000 clones, approximately 93% of them singletons. Sequenced material: peripheral blood, taken in the second trimester of pregnancy. The receptors were sampled from a female donor with multiple sclerosis, enrolled in a pregnancy study. Each CDR3 is given with its conserved first and last residue. The D gene is left open where the match is weak. Rows give clone size only sometimes, using once, few, many, or a class for an expanded clone.

size	J	V	D	DNA	CDR3
-	TRBJ2-7	TRBV5-8	TRBD1	TGTGCCAGCAGCTTCCCTCCCCAATGGCACGGGACAGGGGACAACTACGAGCAGTACTTC	CASSFPPQWHGTGDNYEQYF
once	TRBJ2-7	TRBV7-2	TRBD2	TGTGCCACCGGGGAGGGCTCCTACGAGCAGTACTTC	CATGEGSYEQYF
-	TRBJ2-7	TRBV11-1	-	TGTGCCAGCAGCTTAACGGTAGGGAGAAACGAGCAGTACTTC	CASSLTVGRNEQYF
-	TRBJ1-4	TRBV7-6	-	TGTGCCAGCGGCGCAAGACAGGTCGCAACTAATGAAAAACTGTTTTTT	CASGARQVATNEKLFF
-	TRBJ1-2	TRBV19	-	TGTGCCAGTAGTATAGATCGAACAGGGAGCTATGGCTACACCTTC	CASSIDRTGSYGYTF
-	TRBJ1-2	TRBV30	-	TGTGCCTGGAGGCCTGATATAGACAGACGGTTCTATGGCTACACCTTC	CAWRPDIDRRFYGYTF
-	TRBJ1-2	TRBV4-3	TRBD1	TGCGCCAGCAGACTGACAGGGGCCAACTATGGCTACACCTTC	CASRLTGANYGYTF
-	TRBJ2-7	TRBV7-2	-	TGTGCCAGCAGCCAGAACAGGGACCGGTACGAGCAGTACTTC	CASSQNRDRYEQYF
-	TRBJ2-5	TRBV7-2	-	TGTGCCAGCAGCTTAAGCCTAGCAAGCCAAGAGACCCAGTACTTC	CASSLSLASQETQYF
-	TRBJ2-1	TRBV18	TRBD2	TGTGCCAGCTCGCGGACTAGCGGGAACTACAATGAGCAGTTCTTC	CASSRTSGNYNEQFF
-	TRBJ2-6	TRBV19	-	TGTGCCAGTAGTATAGACAGGGCTGGGGCCAACGTCCTGACTTTC	CASSIDRAGANVLTF
-	TRBJ2-7	TRBV4-3	-	TGCGCCAGCAGCCCGTATTTACAGGGAGATTACGAGCAGTACTTC	CASSPYLQGDYEQYF
-	TRBJ1-5	TRBV28	TRBD1	TGTGCCAGCAGTCCACGACAGGGAAGCAATCAGCCCCAGCATTTT	CASSPRQGSNQPQHF